The entry below describes one T cell receptor (beta chain). The source of the sample is a study of blood T cell repertoires in COVID-19. In the study overall: PBMCs, B-cell-depleted T cells, or T cells were the source of the cDNA or gDNA that made up the material.

The germline CDR1 and CDR2 sequences are MNHNS and SASEGT. The V gene lost 3 bases and the J gene lost 5 bases, with 8 bases spanning the gap. The CDR3 covers 12 residues. Per the study methods: Amplification of reference gene primers was used by the study to estimate nucleated cell counts. Libraries were prepared by immunoSEQ multiplex PCR; TCRdb keeps only in-frame clonotypes and omits some of them. Clone size and V and J calls were adopted from that table, with D and trimming inferred from the DNA. This table holds a few hundred thousand clones, about 87% found once. The sequencing sample was made of peripheral blood. The chain combines TRBV6-1 with TRBJ2-7; tentative D call: TRBD2 (6 bases). The TCR comes from a woman aged 50 to 60 with acute or convalescent COVID-19. CDR3 DNA sequence: TGTGCCAGCAGTGAGCGGGGTCACGAGCAGTACTTC. Translation gives CASSERGHEQYF.